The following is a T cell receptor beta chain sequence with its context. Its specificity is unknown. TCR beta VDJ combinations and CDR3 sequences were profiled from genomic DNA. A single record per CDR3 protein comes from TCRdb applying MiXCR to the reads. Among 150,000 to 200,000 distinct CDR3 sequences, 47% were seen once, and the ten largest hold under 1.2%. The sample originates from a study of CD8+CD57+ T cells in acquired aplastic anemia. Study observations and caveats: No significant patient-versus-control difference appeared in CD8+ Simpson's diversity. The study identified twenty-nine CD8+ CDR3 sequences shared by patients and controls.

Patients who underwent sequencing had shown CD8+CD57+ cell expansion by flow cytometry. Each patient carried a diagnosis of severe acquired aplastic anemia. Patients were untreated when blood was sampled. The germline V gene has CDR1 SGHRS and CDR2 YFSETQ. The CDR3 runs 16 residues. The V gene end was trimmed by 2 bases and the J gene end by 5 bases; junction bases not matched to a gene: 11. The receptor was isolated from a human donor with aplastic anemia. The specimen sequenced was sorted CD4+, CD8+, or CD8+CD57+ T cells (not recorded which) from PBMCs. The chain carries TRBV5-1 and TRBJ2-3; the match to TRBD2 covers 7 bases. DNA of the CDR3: TGCGCCAGCAGCTTAAACGAGGGAGGGCCGGGAGATACGCAGTATTTT. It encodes CASSLNEGGPGDTQYF.